These T cell receptor beta chains were read from a single sample in a study of blood T cell repertoires in COVID-19. Assay used: immunoSEQ multiplex PCR; TCRdb lists only in-frame clones, some missing. Found here are fewer than 110,000 clones, around 89% of them singletons; the top ten hold 3.5%. The sample consisted of peripheral blood. The receptors were sampled from a woman aged 55-70 years with acute or convalescent COVID-19. The CDR3 runs from the conserved cysteine through the conserved F or W. Fields, in order: clone size, CDR3 length, J gene, D gene, V gene, CDR3 DNA, CDR3 protein. D genes are given only for firm matches. Size is stated for part of the rows, as once, few or many counts, or as a class when the clone is expanded.

NA,14,TRBJ1-2,NA,TRBV30,TGTGCCTGGAGTGTAGGACAGAGGCGCTATGGCTACACCTTC,CAWSVGQRRYGYTF
NA,14,TRBJ1-2,TRBD1,TRBV2,TGTGCCAGCACGGGGACAGGAAGGAGGTATGGCTACACCTTC,CASTGTGRRYGYTF
NA,17,TRBJ2-7,TRBD2,TRBV28,TGTGCCTCAATCCCGGGACTAGCGGGATTCAGGTCCTACGAGCAGTACTTC,CASIPGLAGFRSYEQYF
NA,14,TRBJ2-1,NA,TRBV10-2,TGCGCCAGCTGTCGGGACTCCGCCTACAATGAGCAGTTCTTC,CASCRDSAYNEQFF
NA,13,TRBJ1-2,TRBD1,TRBV30,TGTGCCTGGAGCCAAGGACAGGGGTTAGGCTACACCTTC,CAWSQGQGLGYTF
once,15,TRBJ2-3,TRBD2,TRBV28,TGTGCCAGCAGTACCGTAGCGGGAGCAGTAGATACGCAGTATTTT,CASSTVAGAVDTQYF
once,15,TRBJ1-3,NA,TRBV6-6,TGTGCCAGCAGTTACGGGGGGGCGTGGGGAAACACCATATATTTT,CASSYGGAWGNTIYF
NA,16,TRBJ1-2,TRBD1,TRBV7-8,TGTGCCAGCAGCCAACCAGCAAGGGACAGGGGCTATGGCTACACCTTC,CASSQPARDRGYGYTF
NA,16,TRBJ2-3,TRBD1,TRBV19,TGTGCCAGTAGTATTCTACCGGGACAGGTCACAGATACGCAGTATTTT,CASSILPGQVTDTQYF
NA,14,TRBJ1-3,NA,TRBV10-3,TGTGCCATCAGGGCAGGGGTCACGGGAAACACCATATATTTT,CAIRAGVTGNTIYF
once,14,TRBJ2-1,TRBD2,TRBV19,TGTGCCAGTAGGGGGAGGGCCTACTACAATGAGCAGTTCTTC,CASRGRAYYNEQFF
NA,14,TRBJ2-7,TRBD1,TRBV28,TGTGCCAGCAGCTACCAGGGGGTCAACTACGAGCAGTACTTC,CASSYQGVNYEQYF
NA,14,TRBJ1-5,NA,TRBV4-2,TGTGCCAGCAGCCAAGTGTCGGGAAACCAGCCCCAGCATTTT,CASSQVSGNQPQHF
NA,16,TRBJ2-3,TRBD2,TRBV7-8,TGTGCCAGCAGCCCCCGGTACGGGAGGGCCCCAGATACGCAGTATTTT,CASSPRYGRAPDTQYF
NA,14,TRBJ2-7,TRBD2,TRBV5-4,TGTGCCAGCAGCTCGACTAGCGGGAGTTACGAGCAGTACTTC,CASSSTSGSYEQYF
NA,14,TRBJ1-4,NA,TRBV12-5,TGTGCTAGTGGCCGAGGCGGCAGTGAGGAAAAACTGTTTTTT,CASGRGGSEEKLFF
NA,15,TRBJ2-3,TRBD1,TRBV27,TGTGCCAGCAGTTTTTTTACAGGGGGCACAGATACGCAGTATTTT,CASSFFTGGTDTQYF
NA,15,TRBJ2-1,TRBD2,TRBV30,TGTGCCTGGAGTCAGGGACTAGCGAGGATCAATGAGCAGTTCTTC,CAWSQGLARINEQFF
NA,14,TRBJ1-1,NA,TRBV11-3,TGTGCCAGCAGCCCTCGACAGACGAACACTGAAGCTTTCTTT,CASSPRQTNTEAFF
NA,17,TRBJ1-6,TRBD1,TRBV28,TGTGCCAGCAGTACAATGACAGGGATCCCCTATAATTCACCCCTCCACTTT,CASSTMTGIPYNSPLHF
NA,16,TRBJ1-2,TRBD1,TRBV19,TGTGCCAGTAGTGCCCGAGGGACAGGGAGAAACTATGGCTACACCTTC,CASSARGTGRNYGYTF
NA,15,TRBJ2-1,NA,TRBV5-6,TGTGCCAGCAGCCGGGACATCAGAGATAACAATGAGCAGTTCTTC,CASSRDIRDNNEQFF
NA,18,TRBJ2-5,TRBD2,TRBV6-2/TRBV6-3,TGTGCCAGCAGTGACCAAGGGACTAGCGGGGCCAACCAAGAGACCCAGTACTTC,CASSDQGTSGANQETQYF
few,14,TRBJ2-1,TRBD2,TRBV10-3,TGTGCCATCTTAGCGGGAGGGGTCGGGGATGAGCAGTTCTTC,CAILAGGVGDEQFF
NA,10,TRBJ1-2,NA,TRBV19,TGTGCCAGTACGAGCTATGGCTACACCTTC,CASTSYGYTF
NA,15,TRBJ1-3,NA,TRBV19,TGTGCCAGTAGTGCAGACAGCCTCTCTGGAAACACCATATATTTT,CASSADSLSGNTIYF
NA,15,TRBJ2-7,TRBD1,TRBV2,TGTGCCAGCAGTATAGTCGGACAGGGGGCCTACGAGCAGTACTTC,CASSIVGQGAYEQYF
NA,16,TRBJ2-3,TRBD2,TRBV15,TGTGCCACCAGCAGAGGGGCTAGCGGTAGCACAGATACGCAGTATTTT,CATSRGASGSTDTQYF